There are many counts of the clone carrying this TCR beta chain. What it binds is not known. The sample is drawn from a study of early T cells in non-severe SARS-CoV-2 infection. Study-wide background: Sequencing was performed on bulk RNA from unsorted whole blood, leaving chains unpaired. Regarding the study as a whole: CD4 and private specificities were missed by VDJdb matching, which favored anti-spike CD8 responses.

The CDR3 contains 12 residues. The V end was cut by 7 bases, the J end by 2 bases, with 9 bases between. CDR1 and CDR2 (germline): MNHEY, SVGEGT. As part of library construction, unique molecular identifiers were attached to individual cDNA molecules. In TCRdb, the 5' RACE reads were re-called with MiXCR into one record per CDR3 protein. The repertoire holds 45,000 to 75,000 distinct CDR3 sequences, around 5.6% seen once, with 6.8% in the top ten. Sequencing used whole blood. The gene calls are TRBV6-2 or TRBV6-3 and TRBJ2-7, with D tentatively TRBD1 (6 bases). The source of this sequence is an adult who was a healthcare worker with PCR-confirmed SARS-CoV-2 infection or an uninfected control (not recorded which). The CDR3 DNA follows: TGTGCCAGCATGGACAGTCCCTACGAGCAGTACTTC. Its protein product is CASMDSPYEQYF.